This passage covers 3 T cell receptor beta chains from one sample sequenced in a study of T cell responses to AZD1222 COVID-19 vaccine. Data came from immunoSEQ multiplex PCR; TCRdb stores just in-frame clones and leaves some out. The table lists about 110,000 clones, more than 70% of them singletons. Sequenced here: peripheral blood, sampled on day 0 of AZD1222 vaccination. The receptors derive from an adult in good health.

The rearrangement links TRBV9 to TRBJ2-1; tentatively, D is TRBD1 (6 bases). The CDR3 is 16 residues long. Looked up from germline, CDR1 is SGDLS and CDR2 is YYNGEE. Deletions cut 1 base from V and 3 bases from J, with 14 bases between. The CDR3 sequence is CASSVNREFNYNEQFF. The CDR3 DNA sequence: TGTGCCAGCAGCGTAAACAGGGAATTTAACTACAATGAGCAGTTCTTC.

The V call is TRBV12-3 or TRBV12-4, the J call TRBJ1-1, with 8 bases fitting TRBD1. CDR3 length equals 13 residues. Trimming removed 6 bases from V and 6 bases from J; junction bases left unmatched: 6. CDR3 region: CASSGQQGAEAFF. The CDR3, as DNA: TGTGCCAGCAGCGGACAACAGGGGGCTGAAGCTTTCTTT.

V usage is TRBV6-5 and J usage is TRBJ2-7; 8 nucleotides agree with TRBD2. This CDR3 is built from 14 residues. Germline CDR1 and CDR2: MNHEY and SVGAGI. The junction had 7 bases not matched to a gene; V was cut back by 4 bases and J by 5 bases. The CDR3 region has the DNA TGTGCCAGCAGTTCGGGGGGGCAAGGAGACGAGCAGTACTTC. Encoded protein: CASSSGGQGDEQYF.